This note documents a single T cell receptor beta chain sequence. These data originate in a study of OX40 agonist ivuxolimab in advanced cancers. The V gene's germline CDR1 is MGHDK and CDR2 SYGVNS. The CDR3 runs to 18 residues. With V trimmed by 3 bases and J by 5 bases, 12 bases remained unmatched. This table comes from immunoSEQ multiplex PCR, and its TCRdb copy is limited to in-frame clones, with some not included. The top ten clones hold just under 4% of a sample with about 62,000 clones, 85% of them seen once. This sequence was found in an adult with an advanced solid tumor such as melanoma, head and neck, liver or kidney cancer. The chain combines TRBV25-1 with TRBJ2-3; 12 positions agree with TRBD2. The sequencing used CD4+ or CD8+ T cells sorted from blood, collected in a trial of the OX40 agonist ivuxolimab. The CDR3 DNA sequence: TGTGCCAGCAGTGAGTTCCAGACTAGCGGGAGAGTCAGAGATACGCAGTATTTT. Amino acid sequence: CASSEFQTSGRVRDTQYF.